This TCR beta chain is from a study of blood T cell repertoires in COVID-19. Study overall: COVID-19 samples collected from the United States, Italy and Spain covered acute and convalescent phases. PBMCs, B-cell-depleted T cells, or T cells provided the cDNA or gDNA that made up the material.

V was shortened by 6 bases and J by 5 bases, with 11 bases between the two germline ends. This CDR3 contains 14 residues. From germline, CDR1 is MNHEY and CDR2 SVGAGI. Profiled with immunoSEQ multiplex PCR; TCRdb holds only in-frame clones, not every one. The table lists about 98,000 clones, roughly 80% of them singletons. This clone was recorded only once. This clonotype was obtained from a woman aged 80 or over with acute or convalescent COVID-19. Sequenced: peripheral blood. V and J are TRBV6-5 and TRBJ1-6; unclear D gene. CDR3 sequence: CASRNREDNSPLHF. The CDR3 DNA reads TGTGCCAGCAGAAACCGGGAGGATAATTCACCCCTCCACTTT.